The text below deals with one T cell receptor beta chain. These data are taken from a study of T cells and copy number aberrations in small-cell lung cancer. The germline V and J ends were trimmed by 0 bases and 0 bases, with 19 bases remaining between them. CDR3 size: 18 residues. CDR1 and CDR2 from the germline V gene are GTSNPN and SVGIG (reference sequence). Here immunoSEQ multiplex PCR was the method, and the copy in TCRdb shows in-frame clones only, minus some. The sample records about 1,300 clones, 70% to 85% being singletons. The chain is built from TRBV30 and TRBJ2-3, with D maybe TRBD2 (6 bases). This TCR derives from a woman aged 45 to 65 with small cell lung cancer. The source material was tumor tissue. CDR3 nucleotide sequence: TGTGCCTGGAGTGTTGTTGGCGGGGTTACTACTAGCACAGATACGCAGTATTTT. Residues: CAWSVVGGVTTSTDTQYF.